This T cell receptor beta chain derives from a study of CD8+ T cells in alopecia areata. The study, taken as a whole, reports: Unlike in mice, where it was clearer, TCR sharing across patients was less clear, possibly HLA-related. Sequenced scalp T cells also include alphabeta T cells resident in normal skin.

Extraction of RNA preceded its reverse transcription into cDNA, which served as the sequencing template. Data came from immunoSEQ multiplex PCR; TCRdb stores just in-frame clones and leaves some out. The table has 150,000 to 200,000 clones, around 54% seen once; the top ten hold approximately 4.3%. Cell sorting on a FACSAria was used to separate CD4+ and CD8+ T cells from the PBMCs. CDR3 size: 12 residues. Germline lookup yields CDR1 SQVTM and CDR2 ANQGSEA. V lost 6 bases and J lost 2, with 8 bases in between. With regard to this clone: What it binds is unknown.

The TCR comes from a human donor in good health. The rearrangement joins TRBV29-1 to TRBJ1-5, with no clear D. The sample taken for sequencing was CD4+ T cells sorted from blood. CDR3 in DNA: TGCAGCGTAAGGGAGGGCAATCAGCCCCAGCATTTT. Amino acid sequence: CSVREGNQPQHF.